Described below is a single T cell receptor beta chain sequence and its context. Antigen specificity is unknown. Amplification used 60 Vbeta primers and 13 Jbeta primers. Repertoires were generated with immunoSEQ multiplex PCR, while TCRdb's copy carries only in-frame clones and drops some. The sample records roughly 120,000 clones, about 80% being singletons. The CDR3 covers 20 residues. Trimming pared 3 bases from V and 0 bases from J, leaving 24 bases between. From germline, CDR1 is ENHRY and CDR2 SYGVKD. The data derive from a study of cytomegalovirus exposure and HLA in healthy donors. Overall study results and limits: Approximately 160 TCR beta chains were listed as cytomegalovirus-associated.

The sequenced sample was PBMCs. This TCR came from a man aged 25-45 years in good health and CMV-seronegative. V is TRBV10-3 and J is TRBJ1-5; a weak D match, TRBD1 (6 bases). The CDR3 sequence: CAISDPGGRGNNYSNQPQHF. DNA for the CDR3: TGTGCCATCAGTGATCCGGGGGGCAGGGGCAACAATTATAGCAATCAGCCCCAGCATTTT.